This T cell receptor beta chain is from a study of blood T cell repertoires in COVID-19. As for the study in general: PBMCs, B-cell-depleted T cells, or T cells were the source of the cDNA or gDNA that made up the material.

Participants, about 18 to 90 years old, spanned 25 or so US areas. This CDR3 contains 16 residues. V lost 1 base and J lost 2, with 13 bases in between. Germline assignment: CDR1 MDHEN and CDR2 SYDVKM. In the original processing: Estimation of nucleated cell counts was performed using reference gene primer amplification. Measured with immunoSEQ multiplex PCR; TCRdb has only the in-frame clones, and not every one. The V and J calls and clone size come from that table; D and trimming were worked out from the DNA. The sample has over 200,000 clones; 87% are singletons. This clonotype originated in a young man with acute COVID-19. The chain links TRBV28 to TRBJ2-3, with a weak D call TRBD2 (5 bases). The specimen was PBMCs or T cells enriched from blood (not recorded which). CDR3 coding DNA: TGTGCCAGCAGTTTATACAGCGGAGGAGCCACAGATACGCAGTATTTT. Translating it yields CASSLYSGGATDTQYF.